These T cell receptor beta chains were read from a single sample in a study of T cell clones after liver transplantation. Here immunoSEQ multiplex PCR was the method, and the copy in TCRdb shows in-frame clones only, minus some. This sample yields about 80,000 clones, of which 82% are seen a single time; approximately 0.45% belongs to the top ten. The sample in question was CD4+ T cells from blood, obtained 45 to 47 months after liver transplant. The receptors originated from a human patient who received a liver transplant. Some of these T cells may belong to the graft donor. CDR3s include the opening cysteine and the closing phenylalanine or tryptophan. A D gene is named only where the DNA matches it firmly. Expanded clones get a size class; other rows say once, few or many, or leave the size out.

TRBV28	.	.	TRBJ2-3	CASSPRGGSTDTQYF	TGTGCCAGCAGTCCTAGGGGTGGGAGCACAGATACGCAGTATTTT
TRBV28	.	TRBD1	TRBJ1-2	CASSPGQGYGYTF	TGTGCCAGCAGCCCGGGACAGGGGTATGGCTACACCTTC
TRBV27	.	TRBD1	TRBJ1-2	CASSLSWDRGVYYGYTF	TGTGCCAGCAGTTTATCGTGGGACAGGGGGGTTTACTATGGCTACACCTTC
TRBV2	.	TRBD1	TRBJ1-5	CASSEETGGQPQHF	TGTGCCAGCAGTGAGGAAACAGGGGGTCAGCCCCAGCATTTT
TRBV14	few	.	TRBJ1-2	CASSQDAGPASSYTF	TGTGCCAGCAGCCAAGATGCGGGTCCGGCCTCAAGCTACACCTTC
TRBV5-1	.	TRBD1	TRBJ1-2	CASSFPGQGGHGYTF	TGCGCCAGCAGCTTCCCGGGACAGGGAGGACATGGCTACACCTTC
TRBV28	once	TRBD2	TRBJ2-7	CASSLYGGSSYEQYF	TGTGCCAGCAGTTTATACGGGGGGAGCTCCTACGAGCAGTACTTC
TRBV18	.	TRBD1	TRBJ1-2	CASSPFTGDYTF	TGTGCCAGCTCACCGTTCACAGGGGACTACACCTTC
TRBV12-2	.	.	TRBJ1-5	CASRLARAGGENQPQHF	TGTGCAAGTCGCTTAGCTAGGGCAGGGGGTGAGAATCAGCCCCAGCATTTT
TRBV5-1	.	.	TRBJ2-7	CASSLRGGSIYEQYF	TGCGCCAGCAGCTTGAGAGGAGGTTCTATCTACGAGCAGTACTTC
TRBV7-2	.	.	TRBJ2-5	CASILTTLQETQYF	TGTGCCAGCATCCTTACAACCCTCCAAGAGACCCAGTACTTC
TRBV7-9	.	.	TRBJ2-2	CASSLNYLTGELFF	TGTGCCAGCAGCTTAAACTATCTCACCGGGGAGCTGTTTTTT
TRBV6-1	.	.	TRBJ2-7	CASSEDAVSSYEQYF	TGTGCCAGCAGTGAAGACGCAGTAAGCTCCTACGAGCAGTACTTC
TRBV7-9	.	.	TRBJ1-5	CASSQTYSQPQHF	TGTGCCAGCAGCCAAACGTATAGTCAGCCCCAGCATTTT
TRBV27	few	.	TRBJ2-2	CASSFSRISTNTGELFF	TGTGCCAGCAGTTTCTCGCGTATTTCGACGAACACCGGGGAGCTGTTTTTT
TRBV27	.	.	TRBJ2-7	CASSFSATPNSPAYEQYF	TGTGCCAGCAGTTTTTCGGCGACCCCGAATTCCCCAGCCTACGAGCAGTACTTC
TRBV11-2	few	.	TRBJ2-7	CASSLLWENYEQYF	TGTGCCAGCAGCTTACTTTGGGAAAACTACGAGCAGTACTTC
TRBV6-5	.	.	TRBJ2-2	CASSYSPWNTGELFF	TGTGCCAGCAGTTACTCACCTTGGAACACCGGGGAGCTGTTTTTT
TRBV6-1	.	.	TRBJ2-7	CASSEGTASYEQYF	TGTGCCAGCAGTGAAGGGACAGCCTCCTACGAGCAGTACTTC
TRBV30	.	.	TRBJ2-5	CAWRGGGPETQYF	TGTGCCTGGAGGGGCGGAGGTCCGGAGACCCAGTACTTC
TRBV19	.	TRBD1	TRBJ2-1	CASSMRPGQGSLAWNEQFF	TGTGCCAGTAGTATGAGGCCCGGACAGGGGAGCCTAGCCTGGAATGAGCAGTTCTTC
TRBV9	.	.	TRBJ1-3	CASSVVDVGNTIYF	TGTGCCAGCAGCGTAGTCGACGTGGGAAACACCATATATTTT
TRBV10-1	few	TRBD2	TRBJ2-2	CASSASRGDPPRTGELFF	TGCGCCAGCAGTGCCTCCCGGGGGGATCCTCCGAGAACCGGGGAGCTGTTTTTT
TRBV20-1	once	TRBD2	TRBJ2-1	CSASGRDEQFF	TGCAGTGCTAGCGGGAGGGATGAGCAGTTCTTC
TRBV4-1	.	TRBD2	TRBJ2-7	CASSPRWEGSYEQYF	TGCGCCAGCAGCCCCCGTTGGGAGGGCTCCTACGAGCAGTACTTC
TRBV5-1	.	TRBD2	TRBJ2-3	CASSPTSVSTDTQYF	TGCGCCAGCAGCCCGACTAGCGTCAGCACAGATACGCAGTATTTT
TRBV6-5	.	TRBD1	TRBJ2-4	CASRSGQAGKNIQYF	TGTGCCAGCAGGTCGGGACAGGCAGGCAAAAACATTCAGTACTTC
TRBV28	.	TRBD2	TRBJ2-2	CASSFSRASGRTGELFF	TGTGCCAGCAGTTTCTCCAGGGCTAGCGGGAGGACCGGGGAGCTGTTTTTT
TRBV2	few	TRBD1	TRBJ1-4	CASSAGQTGEKLFF	TGTGCCAGCAGTGCGGGCCAGACAGGGGAAAAACTGTTTTTT
TRBV9	.	TRBD1	TRBJ1-2	CASSVEGTGRNGYTF	TGTGCCAGCAGCGTAGAGGGGACAGGGAGGAACGGCTACACCTTC
TRBV7-2	.	.	TRBJ2-5	CASSLGTAETQYF	TGTGCCAGCAGCTTAGGCACGGCGGAGACCCAGTACTTC
TRBV10-1	.	TRBD2	TRBJ2-3	CASSGTSGSTDTQYF	TGCGCCAGCAGTGGAACTAGCGGGAGCACAGATACGCAGTATTTT
TRBV7-2	.	.	TRBJ1-5	CASSSPGASNQPQHF	TGTGCCAGCAGCTCGCCGGGGGCAAGCAATCAGCCCCAGCATTTT
TRBV11-3	.	TRBD2	TRBJ2-1	CASSFSGNSRSGGSEQFF	TGTGCCAGCAGCTTTAGCGGGAATTCGAGGTCGGGGGGGAGTGAGCAGTTCTTC
TRBV6-1	.	.	TRBJ2-6	CAGGRGAAGANVLTF	TGTGCCGGGGGTAGGGGGGCCGCTGGGGCCAACGTCCTGACTTTC
TRBV10-2	.	.	TRBJ1-4	CATRGGLSSNEKLFF	TGCGCCACCCGGGGGGGCTTGAGCTCGAATGAAAAACTGTTTTTT
TRBV13	.	.	TRBJ1-4	CASSLPSRGEKLFF	TGTGCCAGCAGCTTACCCTCCCGGGGTGAAAAACTGTTTTTT
TRBV28	.	TRBD1	TRBJ1-5	CASRPGTGGDQPQHF	TGTGCCAGCAGGCCCGGGACAGGGGGAGATCAGCCCCAGCATTTT
TRBV27	.	.	TRBJ2-7	CASSPYRTVPYEQYF	TGTGCCAGCAGTCCTTATAGGACAGTACCCTACGAGCAGTACTTC
TRBV7-8	.	TRBD1	TRBJ1-5	CASSDNTGQNQPQHF	TGTGCCAGCAGCGACAATACGGGACAGAATCAGCCCCAGCATTTT
TRBV5-1	.	.	TRBJ2-7	CASSSTGSSYEQYF	TGCGCCAGCAGCTCCACAGGGAGCTCCTACGAGCAGTACTTC
TRBV28	.	.	TRBJ2-7	CASSFPPTYEQYF	TGTGCCAGCAGTTTTCCCCCCACCTACGAGCAGTACTTC
TRBV28	few	.	TRBJ2-4	CASSQGWAKNIQYF	TGTGCCAGCAGTCAGGGGTGGGCCAAAAACATTCAGTACTTC
TRBV28	.	.	TRBJ2-6	CASSFRASGANVLTF	TGTGCCAGCAGTTTCAGAGCCTCTGGGGCCAACGTCCTGACTTTC